Below, 5 T cell receptor beta chains from the same sample are listed, as sequenced in a study of T cell changes during pregnancy in multiple sclerosis. Sequenced by immunoSEQ multiplex PCR; TCRdb stores in-frame clones only, minus some. The table includes 79,000 or so clones, about 85% detected once. The material was peripheral blood, obtained before pregnancy. These receptors originate from a female donor with multiple sclerosis, enrolled in a pregnancy study.

In its sample, this clone was seen once. The CDR3 spells CASIGTNAYEQYF. As DNA, the CDR3 is TGTGCCAGCATAGGGACAAACGCCTACGAGCAGTACTTC. This chain uses TRBV6-5 with TRBJ2-7; maybe TRBD1 (6 bases). Deletions cut 7 bases from V and 2 bases from J, with 12 bases between. This CDR3 contains 13 residues. Germline V lookup: CDR1 MNHEY, CDR2 SVGAGI.

The J gene is TRBJ2-3, the V gene TRBV12-5, with TRBD2 matching 7 bases. Germline CDR1 and CDR2: LGHNT and FRNRAP. Trimming removed 1 base from V and 1 base from J; junction bases left unmatched: 2. The CDR3 has 15 residues. The CDR3 region has the DNA TGTGCTAGTGGTTTGGGACTAGCTCGCACAGATACGCAGTATTTT. It specifies CASGLGLARTDTQYF. The whole variable domain, filled in from reference TRBV12-5 and TRBJ2-3, reads DARVTQTPRHKVTEMGQEVTMRCQPILGHNTVFWYRQTMMQGLELLAYFRNRAPLDDSGMPKDRFSAEMPDATLATLKIQPSEPRDSAVYFCASGLGLARTDTQYFGPGTRLTVL.

V is TRBV19 and J is TRBJ2-5; 7 nucleotides agree with TRBD2. CDR3 length: 10 residues. V trimming: 9 bases; J trimming: 5 bases; junction bases outside the gene matches: 0. Germline V gives CDR1 LNHDA, CDR2 SQIVND (reference sequence). The CDR3 region is CASGRETQYF. The CDR3 nucleotides are TGTGCCAGCGGGAGGGAGACCCAGTACTTC. Looking up the rest from reference TRBV19 and TRBJ2-5 gives the full variable domain: DGGITQSPKYLFRKEGQNVTLSCEQNLNHDAMYWYRQDPGQGLRLIYYSQIVNDFQKGDIAEGYSVSREKKESFPLTVTSAQKNPTAFYLCASGRETQYFGPGTRLLVL.

In DNA, the CDR3 is TGTGCCAGCAGCTTAGTCAGGGACAGCTACACCTTC. This gives the protein CASSLVRDSYTF. The chain employs TRBV11-2 and TRBJ1-2; possibly TRBD1 for D (6 bases). CDR3 length: 12 residues. Trimming removed 1 base at V and 9 bases at J, with 9 bases between. Germline CDR1 and CDR2: SGHAT and FQNNGV. Full variable domain (remainder filled in from reference TRBV11-2 and TRBJ1-2): EAGVAQSPRYKIIEKRQSVAFWCNPISGHATLYWYQQILGQGPKLLIQFQNNGVVDDSQLPKDRFSAERLKGVDSTLKIQPAKLEDSAVYLCASSLVRDSYTFGSGTRLTVV.

This chain joins TRBV6-6 and TRBJ1-1; 7 nucleotides match TRBD1. The germline CDR1 and CDR2 sequences are MNHNY and SVGAGI (reference sequence). V was clipped by 0 bases and J by 5 bases; unmatched bases: 6. This CDR3 comprises 15 residues. Here the CDR3 reads CASSYSRGRGTEAFF. The CDR3, as DNA: TGTGCCAGCAGTTACTCTAGGGGGCGCGGTACTGAAGCTTTCTTT.